Included here is one TCR beta chain sequence, with context. Antigen specificity is unknown. Being one base from a much bigger clone, this may be a read error. Germline V lookup: CDR1 DFQATT, CDR2 SNEGSKA (reference sequence). This CDR3 has 12 residues. Each TCR beta cDNA library carried unique molecular identifiers. MiXCR was run by TCRdb on the PCR reads, yielding one entry per CDR3 protein. The sample includes approximately 250,000 distinct CDR3 sequences, 36% of them seen just once. The data are from a study of post-analysis software for immune sequencing data. Study conclusions and caveats: There were a few TRBV segments more frequent in patients than controls, and TRBV5-6, TRBV5-1 and TRBV20-1 were among them.

This rearrangement joins TRBV20-1 to TRBJ2-3; D not resolved. The sequence derives from a girl aged 5-17 years with multiple sclerosis. The material sequenced was blood. In DNA form, the CDR3 reads TGCAGGGCTAGAGCGAGCCCAGATACGCAGTATTTT. Protein sequence: CRARASPDTQYF.